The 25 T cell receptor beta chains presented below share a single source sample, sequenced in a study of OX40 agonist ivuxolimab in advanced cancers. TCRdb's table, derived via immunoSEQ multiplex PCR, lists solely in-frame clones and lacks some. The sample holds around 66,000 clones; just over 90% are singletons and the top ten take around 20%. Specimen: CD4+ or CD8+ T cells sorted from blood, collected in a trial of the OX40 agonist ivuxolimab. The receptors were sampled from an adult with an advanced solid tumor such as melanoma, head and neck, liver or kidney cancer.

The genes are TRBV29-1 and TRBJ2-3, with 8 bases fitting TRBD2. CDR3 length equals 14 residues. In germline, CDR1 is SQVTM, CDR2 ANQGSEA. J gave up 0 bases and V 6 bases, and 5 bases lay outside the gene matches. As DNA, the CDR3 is TGCAGCGTAGAACTAGCGGACAGCACAGATACGCAGTATTTT. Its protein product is CSVELADSTDTQYF.

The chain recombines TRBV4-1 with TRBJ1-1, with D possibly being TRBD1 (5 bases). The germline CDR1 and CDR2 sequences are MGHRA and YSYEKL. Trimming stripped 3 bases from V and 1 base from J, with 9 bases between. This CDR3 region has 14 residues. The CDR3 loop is CASSHLDTNTEAFF. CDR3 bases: TGCGCCAGCAGCCACTTGGACACGAACACTGAAGCTTTCTTT.

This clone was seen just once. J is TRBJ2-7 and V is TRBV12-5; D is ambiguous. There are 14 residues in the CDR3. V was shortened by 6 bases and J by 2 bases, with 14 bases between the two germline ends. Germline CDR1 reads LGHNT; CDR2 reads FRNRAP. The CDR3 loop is CASGPELPTYEQYF. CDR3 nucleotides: TGTGCTAGTGGACCCGAACTCCCCACCTACGAGCAGTACTTC.

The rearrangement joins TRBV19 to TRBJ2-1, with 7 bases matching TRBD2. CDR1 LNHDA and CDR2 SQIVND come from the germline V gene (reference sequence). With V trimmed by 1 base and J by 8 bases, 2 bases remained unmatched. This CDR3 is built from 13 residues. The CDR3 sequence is CASSIGTSDEQFF. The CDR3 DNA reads TGTGCCAGTAGTATAGGGACTAGTGATGAGCAGTTCTTC.

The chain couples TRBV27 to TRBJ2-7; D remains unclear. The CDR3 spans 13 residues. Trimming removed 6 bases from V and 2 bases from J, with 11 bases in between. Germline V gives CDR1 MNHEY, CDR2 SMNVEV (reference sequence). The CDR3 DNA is TGTGCCAGCAGCCCCGGACCAACCTACGAGCAGTACTTC. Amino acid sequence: CASSPGPTYEQYF.

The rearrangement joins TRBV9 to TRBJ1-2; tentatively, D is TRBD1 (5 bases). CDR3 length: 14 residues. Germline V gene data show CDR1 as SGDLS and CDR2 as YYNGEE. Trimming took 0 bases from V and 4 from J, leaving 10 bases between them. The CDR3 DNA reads TGTGCCAGCAGCGTAGCGGGGGGGTTCTATGGCTACACCTTC. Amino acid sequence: CASSVAGGFYGYTF.

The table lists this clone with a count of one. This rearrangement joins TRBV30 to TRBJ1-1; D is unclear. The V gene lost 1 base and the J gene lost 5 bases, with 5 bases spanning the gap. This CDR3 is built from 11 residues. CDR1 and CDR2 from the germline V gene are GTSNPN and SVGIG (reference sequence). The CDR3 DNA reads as TGTGCCTGGAGTGGAGAAACTGAAGCTTTCTTT. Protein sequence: CAWSGETEAFF.

The CDR3 here is CASSQGGLGGTEAFF. Written as DNA, the CDR3 is TGCGCCAGCAGCCAAGGAGGACTGGGAGGGACTGAAGCTTTCTTT. The chain has TRBV4-1 and TRBJ1-1; no definite D call. Trimming pared 1 base from V and 5 bases from J, leaving 14 bases between. The CDR3 runs to 15 residues. The germline gives CDR1 MGHRA, CDR2 YSYEKL.

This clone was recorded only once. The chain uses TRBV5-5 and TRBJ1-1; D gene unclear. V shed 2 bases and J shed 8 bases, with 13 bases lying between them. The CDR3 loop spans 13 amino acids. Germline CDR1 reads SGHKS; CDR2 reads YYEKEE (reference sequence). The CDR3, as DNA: TGTGCCAGCAGCTTAGAGGGCTCTCCAGAAGCTTTCTTT. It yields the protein CASSLEGSPEAFF.

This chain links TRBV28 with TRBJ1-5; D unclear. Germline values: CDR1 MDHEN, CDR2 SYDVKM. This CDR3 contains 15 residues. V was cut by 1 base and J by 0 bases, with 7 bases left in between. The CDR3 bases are TGTGCCAGCAGTTTATCATGGCTTAGCAATCAGCCCCAGCATTTT. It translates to CASSLSWLSNQPQHF.

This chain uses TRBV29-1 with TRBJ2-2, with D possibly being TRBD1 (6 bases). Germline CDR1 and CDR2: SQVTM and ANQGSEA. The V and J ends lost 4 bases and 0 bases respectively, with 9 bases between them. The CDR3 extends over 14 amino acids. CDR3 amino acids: CSVVDSSNTGELFF. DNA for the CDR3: TGCAGCGTTGTGGACAGCTCGAACACCGGGGAGCTGTTTTTT.

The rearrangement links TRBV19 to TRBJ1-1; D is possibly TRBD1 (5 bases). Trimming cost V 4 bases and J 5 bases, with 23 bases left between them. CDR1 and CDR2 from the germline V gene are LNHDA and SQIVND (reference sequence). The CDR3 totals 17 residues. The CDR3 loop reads CASSSPGATDEATEAFF. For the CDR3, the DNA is TGTGCCAGTAGTAGTCCCGGGGCAACTGATGAGGCAACTGAAGCTTTCTTT.

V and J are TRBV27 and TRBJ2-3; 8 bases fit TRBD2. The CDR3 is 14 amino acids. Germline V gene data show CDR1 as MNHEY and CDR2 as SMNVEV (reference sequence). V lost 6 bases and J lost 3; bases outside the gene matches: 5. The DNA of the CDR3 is TGTGCCAGCAGCCAACTAGCGGTGACAGATACGCAGTATTTT. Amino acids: CASSQLAVTDTQYF.

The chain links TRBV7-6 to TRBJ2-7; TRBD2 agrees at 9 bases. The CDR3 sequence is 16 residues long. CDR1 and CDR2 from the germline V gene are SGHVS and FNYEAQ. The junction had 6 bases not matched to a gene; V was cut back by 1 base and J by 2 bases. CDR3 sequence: CASSLVSTSGPYEQYF. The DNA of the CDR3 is TGTGCCAGCAGCTTAGTCTCGACTAGCGGCCCCTACGAGCAGTACTTC.

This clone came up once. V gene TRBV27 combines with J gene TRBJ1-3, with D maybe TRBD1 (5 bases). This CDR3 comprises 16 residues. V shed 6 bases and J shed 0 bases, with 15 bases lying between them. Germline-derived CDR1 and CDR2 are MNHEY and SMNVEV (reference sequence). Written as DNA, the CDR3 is TGTGCCAGCAGCCAGAGGGGCCCAAGCTCTGGAAACACCATATATTTT. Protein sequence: CASSQRGPSSGNTIYF.

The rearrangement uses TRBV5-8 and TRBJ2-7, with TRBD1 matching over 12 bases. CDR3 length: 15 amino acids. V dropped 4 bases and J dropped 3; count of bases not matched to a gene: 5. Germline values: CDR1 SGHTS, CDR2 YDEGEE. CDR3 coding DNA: TGTGCCAGCAGCGCGGGACAGGGGGCCCACTACGAGCAGTACTTC. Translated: CASSAGQGAHYEQYF.

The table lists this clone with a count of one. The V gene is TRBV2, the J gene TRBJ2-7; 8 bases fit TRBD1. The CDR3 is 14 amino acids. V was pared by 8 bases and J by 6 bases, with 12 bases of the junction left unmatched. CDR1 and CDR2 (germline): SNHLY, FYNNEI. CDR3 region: CASQSGQGLGEQYF. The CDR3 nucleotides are TGTGCCAGCCAATCCGGACAGGGTTTGGGCGAGCAGTACTTC.

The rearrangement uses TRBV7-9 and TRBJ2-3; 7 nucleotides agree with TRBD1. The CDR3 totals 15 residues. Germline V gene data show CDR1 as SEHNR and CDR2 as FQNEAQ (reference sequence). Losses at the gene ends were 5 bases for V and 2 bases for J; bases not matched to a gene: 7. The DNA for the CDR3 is TGTGCCAGCAGCCCTCGACAGGGACACACAGATACGCAGTATTTT. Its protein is CASSPRQGHTDTQYF.

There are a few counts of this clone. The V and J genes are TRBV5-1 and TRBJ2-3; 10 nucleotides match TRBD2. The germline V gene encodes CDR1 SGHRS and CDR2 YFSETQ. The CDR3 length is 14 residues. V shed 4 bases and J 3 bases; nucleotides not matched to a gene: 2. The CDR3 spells CASSLSGGTDTQYF. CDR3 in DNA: TGCGCCAGCAGCCTTAGCGGGGGGACAGATACGCAGTATTTT.

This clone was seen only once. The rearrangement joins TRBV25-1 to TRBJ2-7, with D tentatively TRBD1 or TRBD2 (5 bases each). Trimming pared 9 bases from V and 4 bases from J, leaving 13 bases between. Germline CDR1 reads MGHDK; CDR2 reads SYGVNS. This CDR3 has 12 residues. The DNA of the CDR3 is TGTGCCAGTGAGGGGTGGGGGTACGAGCAGTACTTC. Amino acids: CASEGWGYEQYF.

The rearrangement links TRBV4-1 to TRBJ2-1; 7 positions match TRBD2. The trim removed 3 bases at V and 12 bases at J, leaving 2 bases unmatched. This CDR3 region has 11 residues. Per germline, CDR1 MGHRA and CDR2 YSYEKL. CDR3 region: CASSHGGGQFF. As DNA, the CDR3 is TGCGCCAGCAGCCATGGGGGGGGGCAGTTCTTC.

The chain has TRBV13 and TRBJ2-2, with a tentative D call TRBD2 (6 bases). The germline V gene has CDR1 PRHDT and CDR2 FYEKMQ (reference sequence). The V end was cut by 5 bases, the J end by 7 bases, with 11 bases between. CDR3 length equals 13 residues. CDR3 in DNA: TGTGCCAGCAGCCCCCGGGGGAGCGGGGAGCTGTTTTTT. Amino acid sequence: CASSPRGSGELFF. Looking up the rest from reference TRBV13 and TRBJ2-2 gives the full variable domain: AAGVIQSPRHLIKEKRETATLKCYPIPRHDTVYWYQQGPGQDPQFLISFYEKMQSDKGSIPDRFSAQQFSDYHSELNMSSLELGDSALYFCASSPRGSGELFFGEGSRLTVL.

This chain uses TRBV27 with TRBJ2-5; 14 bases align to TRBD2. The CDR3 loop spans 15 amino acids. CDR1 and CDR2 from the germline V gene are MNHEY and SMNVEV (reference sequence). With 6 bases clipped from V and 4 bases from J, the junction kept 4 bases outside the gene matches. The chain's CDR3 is CASRTGTSGGETQYF. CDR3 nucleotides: TGTGCCAGCAGAACCGGGACTAGCGGGGGAGAGACCCAGTACTTC.

The CDR3 DNA is TGTGCCAGCAGCTTAAATCTAGCGGGGAGGGAGCAGTACTTC. This translates into CASSLNLAGREQYF. The V and J genes are TRBV7-9 and TRBJ2-5, with 9 bases identical to TRBD2. Germline-derived CDR1 and CDR2 are SEHNR and FQNEAQ (reference sequence). Losses at the gene ends were 2 bases for V and 11 bases for J; bases not matched to a gene: 9. The CDR3 totals 14 residues.

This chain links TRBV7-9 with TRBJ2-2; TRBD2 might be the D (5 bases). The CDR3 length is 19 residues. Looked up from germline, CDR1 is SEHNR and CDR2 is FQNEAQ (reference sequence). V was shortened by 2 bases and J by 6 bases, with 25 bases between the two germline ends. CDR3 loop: CASSLPSGRGKYIPGELFF. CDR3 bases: TGTGCCAGCAGCTTACCCAGCGGCCGGGGAAAATATATACCCGGGGAGCTGTTTTTT.